This TCR beta chain derives from a study of CD8+ T cells in alopecia areata. Study observations and caveats: More clonal than normal scalp was lesional scalp, particularly alopecia totalis/universalis.

On this clone: Its cognate antigen is unknown.

The authors extracted RNA and reverse transcribed it into cDNA as the sequencing template. Generated by immunoSEQ multiplex PCR, the TCRdb table keeps only in-frame clones and is missing some. The sample has roughly 190,000 clones; 45% to 75% are singletons. Treatment denoted: oral pan-JAK inhibitor, 5-10 mg twice daily. This clonotype was sampled from a human donor with alopecia areata. Material: CD4+ T cells sorted from blood, obtained at week 4, from a patient treated with tofacitinib.

CDR3 protein: CASSKRGVENIQYF. CDR3 coding DNA: TGTGCCAGCAGTAAGCGTGGCGTTGAAAACATTCAGTACTTC. This chain uses TRBV6-5 with TRBJ2-4; D ambiguous. The CDR3 is made up of 14 amino acids. Trimming left V 5 bases short and J 5 bases short, with 13 bases between. Germline-derived CDR1 and CDR2 are MNHEY and SVGAGI.